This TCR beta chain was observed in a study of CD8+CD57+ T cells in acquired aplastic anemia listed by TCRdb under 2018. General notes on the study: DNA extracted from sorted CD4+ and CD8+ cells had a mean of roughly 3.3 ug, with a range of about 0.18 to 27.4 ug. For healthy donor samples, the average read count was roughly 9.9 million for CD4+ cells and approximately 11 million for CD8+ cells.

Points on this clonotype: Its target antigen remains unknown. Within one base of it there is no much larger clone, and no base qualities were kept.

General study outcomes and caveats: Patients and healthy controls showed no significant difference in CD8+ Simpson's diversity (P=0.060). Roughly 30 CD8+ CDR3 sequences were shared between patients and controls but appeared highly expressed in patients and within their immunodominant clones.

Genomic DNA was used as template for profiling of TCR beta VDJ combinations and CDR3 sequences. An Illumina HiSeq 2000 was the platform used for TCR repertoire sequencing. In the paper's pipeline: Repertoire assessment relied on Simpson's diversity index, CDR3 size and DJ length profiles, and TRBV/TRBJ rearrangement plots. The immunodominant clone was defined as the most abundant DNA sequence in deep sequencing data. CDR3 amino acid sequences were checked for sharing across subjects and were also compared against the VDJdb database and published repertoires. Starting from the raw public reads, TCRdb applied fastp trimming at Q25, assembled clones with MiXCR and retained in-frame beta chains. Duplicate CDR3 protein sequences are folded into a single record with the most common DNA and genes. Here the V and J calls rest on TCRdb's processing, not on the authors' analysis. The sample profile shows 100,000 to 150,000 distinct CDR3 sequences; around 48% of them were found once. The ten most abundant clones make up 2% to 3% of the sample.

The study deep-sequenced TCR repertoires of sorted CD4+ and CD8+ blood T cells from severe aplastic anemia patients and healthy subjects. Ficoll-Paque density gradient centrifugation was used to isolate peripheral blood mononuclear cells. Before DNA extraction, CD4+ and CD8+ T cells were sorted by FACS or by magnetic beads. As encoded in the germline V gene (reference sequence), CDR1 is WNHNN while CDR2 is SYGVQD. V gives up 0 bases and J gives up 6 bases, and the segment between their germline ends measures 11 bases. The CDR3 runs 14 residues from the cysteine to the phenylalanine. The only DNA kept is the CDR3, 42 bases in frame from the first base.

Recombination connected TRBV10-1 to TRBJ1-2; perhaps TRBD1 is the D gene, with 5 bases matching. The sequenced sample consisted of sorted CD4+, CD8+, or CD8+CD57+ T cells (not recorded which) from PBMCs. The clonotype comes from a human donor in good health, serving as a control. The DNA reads TGCGCCAGCAGTGAGTCGTGGGGGGGTCATGGCTACACCTTC. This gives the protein CASSESWGGHGYTF.